The rows below give T cell receptor beta chains drawn from one sample of a study of blood T cell repertoires in COVID-19. Assay: immunoSEQ multiplex PCR; the TCRdb copy retains only in-frame clones and omits some. The sample consists of 100,000 to 150,000 clones, approximately 81% of them appearing once. The specimen was peripheral blood. Receptor source: a man aged 60 to 69 with acute or convalescent COVID-19. Each CDR3 is given with its conserved first and last residue. The D gene is left open where the match is weak. A clone size is listed for some rows: how often the clone was seen (once, few, many), or a class if it is expanded.

d_gene: -; abundance: -; v_gene: TRBV28; j_gene: TRBJ1-4; CDR3nt: TGTGCCAGCAGTGGGAGTTTGGCGGGGGGTAATGAAAAACTGTTTTTT; CDR3aa: CASSGSLAGGNEKLFF
d_gene: -; abundance: -; v_gene: TRBV29-1; j_gene: TRBJ2-5; CDR3nt: TGCAGCGTTAAAGCAGGGTGGGAGACCCAGTACTTC; CDR3aa: CSVKAGWETQYF
d_gene: -; abundance: -; v_gene: TRBV3-1/TRBV3-2; j_gene: TRBJ1-4; CDR3nt: TGTGCCAGCAGCCAAGTGGCGGAGGGGGAAAAACTGTTTTTT; CDR3aa: CASSQVAEGEKLFF
d_gene: -; abundance: few; v_gene: TRBV1; j_gene: TRBJ1-6; CDR3nt: TGCACCAGCAGCCAAGATAAGCGGGGGATACATAATTCACCCCTCCACTTT; CDR3aa: CTSSQDKRGIHNSPLHF
d_gene: TRBD1; abundance: -; v_gene: TRBV28; j_gene: TRBJ1-2; CDR3nt: TGTGCCAGCAGCATACAGGGGAAGGGCTACACCTTC; CDR3aa: CASSIQGKGYTF
d_gene: -; abundance: -; v_gene: TRBV3-1/TRBV3-2; j_gene: TRBJ2-5; CDR3nt: TGTGCCAGCAGCCTCAGACAAGAGACCCAGTACTTC; CDR3aa: CASSLRQETQYF
d_gene: -; abundance: -; v_gene: TRBV6-5; j_gene: TRBJ1-4; CDR3nt: TGTGCCAGCAGAGGGGGGGGGTATGAAAAACTGTTTTTT; CDR3aa: CASRGGGYEKLFF
d_gene: -; abundance: -; v_gene: TRBV19; j_gene: TRBJ1-2; CDR3nt: TGTGCCAGTAGTGACATACACGGGGGTAACTATGGCTACACCTTC; CDR3aa: CASSDIHGGNYGYTF
d_gene: TRBD1; abundance: -; v_gene: TRBV10-3; j_gene: TRBJ1-2; CDR3nt: TGTGCCTCAACGGGACAGGTAGTCTATGGCTACACCTTC; CDR3aa: CASTGQVVYGYTF
d_gene: TRBD1; abundance: many; v_gene: TRBV3-1/TRBV3-2; j_gene: TRBJ1-3; CDR3nt: TGTGCCAGCAGCCATAACCCAGGGGGATTCTCTGGAAACACCATATATTTT; CDR3aa: CASSHNPGGFSGNTIYF
d_gene: TRBD1; abundance: -; v_gene: TRBV27; j_gene: TRBJ2-5; CDR3nt: TGTGCCAGCAGTTTGGGACAGGGGGCTTGGGAGACCCAGTACTTC; CDR3aa: CASSLGQGAWETQYF
d_gene: -; abundance: once; v_gene: TRBV30; j_gene: TRBJ2-5; CDR3nt: TGTGCCTGGAGGACTAGGGCGGAGACCCAGTACTTC; CDR3aa: CAWRTRAETQYF
d_gene: TRBD2; abundance: -; v_gene: TRBV4-1; j_gene: TRBJ2-3; CDR3nt: TGCGCCAGCAGCCAAGACAGCGGGGGGCGAGATACGCAGTATTTT; CDR3aa: CASSQDSGGRDTQYF
d_gene: -; abundance: -; v_gene: TRBV5-1; j_gene: TRBJ1-2; CDR3nt: TGCGCCAGCAGCCCGGGAGGACTGGCGCGACTTAACGGCTACACCTTC; CDR3aa: CASSPGGLARLNGYTF
d_gene: -; abundance: few; v_gene: TRBV7-3; j_gene: TRBJ2-3; CDR3nt: TGTGCCAGCAGCTTAAGTCCGTACACAGATACGCAGTATTTT; CDR3aa: CASSLSPYTDTQYF
d_gene: -; abundance: -; v_gene: TRBV5-1; j_gene: TRBJ1-4; CDR3nt: TGCGCCAGCAGCTTGGGGGGGCGGACTAATGAAAAACTGTTTTTT; CDR3aa: CASSLGGRTNEKLFF
d_gene: -; abundance: few; v_gene: TRBV10-3; j_gene: TRBJ2-7; CDR3nt: TGTGCCATCAGTGATATTAGCAGCGAGCAGTACTTC; CDR3aa: CAISDISSEQYF
d_gene: -; abundance: -; v_gene: TRBV19; j_gene: TRBJ1-2; CDR3nt: TGTGCCAGTAGTGTCAGGGACTATGGCTACACCTTC; CDR3aa: CASSVRDYGYTF
d_gene: -; abundance: -; v_gene: TRBV7-3; j_gene: TRBJ2-3; CDR3nt: TGTGCCAGCAGCCTGAGTGGAGATACGCAGTATTTT; CDR3aa: CASSLSGDTQYF
d_gene: -; abundance: -; v_gene: TRBV24-1; j_gene: TRBJ1-3; CDR3nt: TGTGCCACCAGTGGTAAAAGACAGGCCGAGCTGGGTGGAAACACCATATATTTT; CDR3aa: CATSGKRQAELGGNTIYF
d_gene: -; abundance: -; v_gene: TRBV7-3; j_gene: TRBJ1-1; CDR3nt: TGTGCCAGCAGGGAACAGGGAGGGGCTGAAGCTTTCTTT; CDR3aa: CASREQGGAEAFF
d_gene: -; abundance: -; v_gene: TRBV7-2; j_gene: TRBJ1-2; CDR3nt: TGTGCCAGCAGCTTAGAAGTCGGCAGGTCCGGATATGGCTACACCTTC; CDR3aa: CASSLEVGRSGYGYTF
d_gene: -; abundance: -; v_gene: TRBV19; j_gene: TRBJ2-7; CDR3nt: TGTGCCAGTAGTATTAACTCCCCCAGGGGCTACGAGCAGTACTTC; CDR3aa: CASSINSPRGYEQYF
d_gene: -; abundance: -; v_gene: TRBV9; j_gene: TRBJ2-3; CDR3nt: TGTGCCAGCAGCGTAGCTGCGGAAGGGCAGTATTTT; CDR3aa: CASSVAAEGQYF
d_gene: -; abundance: -; v_gene: TRBV9; j_gene: TRBJ2-3; CDR3nt: TGTGCCAGCAGCGTGAGGGGCACAGATACGCAGTATTTT; CDR3aa: CASSVRGTDTQYF
d_gene: -; abundance: -; v_gene: TRBV6-2/TRBV6-3; j_gene: TRBJ1-2; CDR3nt: TGTGCCAGCAGTTACTCCGACAGGAGGAACTATGGCTACACCTTC; CDR3aa: CASSYSDRRNYGYTF
d_gene: -; abundance: -; v_gene: TRBV2; j_gene: TRBJ2-2; CDR3nt: TGTGCCAGCACTTCCAGACTAGTCAAGAACACCGGGGAGCTGTTTTTT; CDR3aa: CASTSRLVKNTGELFF
d_gene: -; abundance: -; v_gene: TRBV5-1; j_gene: TRBJ1-4; CDR3nt: TGCGCCAGCAGTAAGGAGGGTGCAACTAATGAAAAACTGTTTTTT; CDR3aa: CASSKEGATNEKLFF
d_gene: -; abundance: -; v_gene: TRBV9; j_gene: TRBJ1-5; CDR3nt: TGTGCCAGCAGCCACCGGCCGAGGGCTCCCTTT; CDR3aa: CASSHRPRAPF
d_gene: TRBD1; abundance: -; v_gene: TRBV5-8; j_gene: TRBJ2-1; CDR3nt: TGTGCCAGCAGCAGAGGGGACAGCTCCTACAATGAGCAGTTCTTC; CDR3aa: CASSRGDSSYNEQFF